A single sample gave rise to the 13 T cell receptor beta chains below, sequenced in a study of T cell responses to AZD1222 COVID-19 vaccine. Some clones are missing from TCRdb's copy, which holds only in-frame ones; the method was immunoSEQ multiplex PCR. This sample yields 95,000 to 150,000 clones, of which about 90% are seen a single time; about 4.5% belongs to the top ten. Sequences were derived from peripheral blood, sampled on day 0 of MenACWY control vaccination. The receptor set was obtained from an adult in good health.

The chain carries TRBV10-1 and TRBJ1-6; 10 positions agree with TRBD1. The CDR3 runs to 19 residues. Germline CDR1 and CDR2: WNHNN and SYGVQD (reference sequence). Trimming removed 10 bases from V and 0 bases from J; junction bases left unmatched: 15. The CDR3 DNA sequence: TGCGCCAACCCACCGTTTAGGGACAGGGGTAACTCCTATAATTCACCCCTCCACTTT. Residues: CANPPFRDRGNSYNSPLHF.

This rearrangement joins TRBV6-1 to TRBJ1-2; tentatively, D is TRBD1 (5 bases). Germline lookup yields CDR1 MNHNS and CDR2 SASEGT. V lost 0 bases and J lost 8, with 13 bases in between. The CDR3 spans 14 residues. The CDR3 nucleotides are TGTGCCAGCAGTGAAGCGGATGGGGCGCGGGGCTACACCTTC. It is translated as CASSEADGARGYTF.

The gene calls are TRBV5-1 and TRBJ1-4, with TRBD1 matching 7 bases. V shed 0 bases, J shed 7 bases, and the junction held 6 bases outside the gene matches. The CDR3 sequence is 15 residues long. Germline assignment: CDR1 SGHRS and CDR2 YFSETQ. CDR3 amino acids: CASSLARQGGEKLFF. The DNA for the CDR3 is TGCGCCAGCAGCTTGGCCCGACAGGGTGGTGAAAAACTGTTTTTT.

V and J are TRBV14 and TRBJ2-7; D is tentatively TRBD1 or TRBD2 (5 bases each). This CDR3 is built from 15 residues. The germline CDR1 and CDR2 sequences are SGHDN and FVKESK. Trimming stripped 4 bases from V and 3 bases from J, with 16 bases between. DNA for the CDR3: TGTGCCAGCAGCCGGAAACCGGGACGGAGCTACGAGCAGTACGTC. Amino acid sequence: CASSRKPGRSYEQYV.

The CDR3 DNA is TGTGCCAGCAGCCAAAGACAGGTCCTTGAGCAGTACGTC. It specifies CASSQRQVLEQYV. The chain is built from TRBV11-2 and TRBJ2-7; D may be TRBD1 (6 bases). The CDR3 spans 13 residues. The V end was cut by 5 bases, the J end by 7 bases, with 15 bases between. Germline CDR1 reads SGHAT; CDR2 reads FQNNGV.

The chain carries TRBV7-6 and TRBJ1-2; a possible D gene is TRBD1 (6 bases). The CDR3 covers 14 residues. Germline CDR1 reads SGHVS; CDR2 reads FNYEAQ. Trimming took 5 bases from V and 1 from J, leaving 11 bases between them. CDR3 DNA: TGTGCCAGCAGCCCACAACAGGGTAACTATGGCTACACCTTC. Its translation: CASSPQQGNYGYTF.

The J gene is TRBJ2-7, the V gene TRBV27; 7 nucleotides line up with TRBD1. Germline values: CDR1 MNHEY, CDR2 SMNVEV (reference sequence). The CDR3 is made up of 14 amino acids. Trimming cost V 8 bases and J 0 bases; bases outside gene matches: 7. CDR3 protein: CASYRTGHSYEQYF. CDR3 nucleotide sequence: TGTGCCAGCTACCGGACAGGTCACTCCTACGAGCAGTACTTC.

The chain has TRBV7-7 and TRBJ2-1, with 10 bases identical to TRBD1. The CDR3 totals 17 residues. V trimming: 5 bases; J trimming: 8 bases; junction bases outside the gene matches: 15. The germline gives CDR1 SSHAT, CDR2 FNYEAQ (reference sequence). CDR3 coding DNA: TGTGCCAGCAGCCGAGCCATGCCGGGACAGGGGAATTATGAGCAGTTCTTC. This translates into CASSRAMPGQGNYEQFF.

This chain connects TRBV19 to TRBJ2-1; D uncertain. V lost 11 bases, J lost 3 bases, and 17 bases lay in between. Per the germline V gene, CDR1 is LNHDA and CDR2 is SQIVND (reference sequence). The CDR3 consists of 14 residues. CDR3 DNA sequence: TGTGCCTCAAGTGGGTTGGGGTTCTACAATGAGCAGTTCTTC. This sequence encodes CASSGLGFYNEQFF.

V is TRBV19 and J is TRBJ1-1; D might be TRBD1 (5 bases). Germline V gene data show CDR1 as LNHDA and CDR2 as SQIVND (reference sequence). V lost 1 base and J 6 bases, leaving 15 bases between the germline ends. The CDR3 contains 15 residues. The CDR3 nucleotides read TGTGCCAGTAGTATAGGACAGACCCAATCCGCTGAAGCTTTCTTT. It translates to CASSIGQTQSAEAFF.

This chain links TRBV21-1 with TRBJ1-5. TRBV21-1 is noted as a pseudogene. The CDR3 has 15 residues. As DNA, the CDR3 is TGTGCCAGCAGCAAGGGAACGGATAGCAATCAGCCCCAGCATTTT. Translation: CASSKGTDSNQPQHF.

The rearrangement joins TRBV12-5 to TRBJ2-5; 7 bases match TRBD1. J was trimmed by 1 base and V by 4 bases; bases with no gene match: 6. The CDR3 is 15 residues long. Looked up from germline, CDR1 is LGHNT and CDR2 is FRNRAP. CDR3 sequence (DNA): TGTGCTAGTGGTTCCCCCGACAGGGCCCAAGAGACCCAGTACTTC. It translates to CASGSPDRAQETQYF. Based on the CDR3 plus reference TRBV12-5 and TRBJ2-5, the full variable domain is DARVTQTPRHKVTEMGQEVTMRCQPILGHNTVFWYRQTMMQGLELLAYFRNRAPLDDSGMPKDRFSAEMPDATLATLKIQPSEPRDSAVYFCASGSPDRAQETQYFGPGTRLLVL.

The chain carries TRBV7-6 and TRBJ2-3; D uncertain. V was shortened by 8 bases and J by 0 bases, with 15 bases between the two germline ends. CDR1 and CDR2 (germline): SGHVS, FNYEAQ. CDR3 length: 15 amino acids. In DNA, the CDR3 is TGTGCCAGCCCCCCCTTGCGGCCTAGCACAGATACGCAGTATTTT. This translates into CASPPLRPSTDTQYF.